This T cell receptor beta chain came from a study of radiotherapy plus CTLA-4 blockade in lung cancer (dated by TCRdb to 2016 to 2019). With respect to the entire study: Objective responses were observed in 15% to 20% of enrolled patients, and disease control was achieved in 25% to 40%. General study outcomes and caveats: The strongest predictors of response, as reported, were early dynamic changes in blood T cell clones along with a rise in serum interferon-beta after radiation. After treatment with radiotherapy and ipilimumab, TCR clones that originated in tumors expanded in peripheral blood.

In the germline V gene, CDR1 corresponds to SGDLS and CDR2 to YYNGEE. V ends up 7 bases short and J 8 bases short, with an unmatched junction base count of 9. The CDR3 holds 14 amino acids from the cysteine to the phenylalanine. Just CDR3 DNA is preserved here, 42 bases in frame from base 1. Libraries were constructed by the immunoSEQ multiplex PCR assay. TCRdb provides this immuneACCESS table in a form limited to in-frame rearrangements. Some clones are lacking; in checked studies, under half of them reflect an unresolved V gene, and why the rest are absent is not known. Here the sample has 80,000 to 100,000 clones; 65% to 85% occur a single time. Of the sample, approximately 3% falls within the top ten clones. Concerning this clone itself: Its antigen remains unidentified. No qualities accompany the bases; no much larger clone lies one base away.

The study tested focal radiation therapy combined with CTLA-4 blockade (ipilimumab) in patients with chemo-refractory metastatic non-small-cell lung cancer. The sample here was peripheral blood, taken from a patient treated with radiotherapy plus ipilimumab. Recombination linked TRBV9 to TRBJ1-2; 12 central nucleotides agree with TRBD1. The sequence came from a human donor with non-small cell lung cancer who had a partial response to radiotherapy plus ipilimumab. Some clones in this sample may be carry-over from other donors' samples. The sequenced DNA is TGTGCCAGCGGGACAGGGGGCAGTTACGAGGGCTACACCTTC. Its translation is CASGTGGSYEGYTF.